One sample yielded the 27 T cell receptor beta chains listed below, sequenced in a study of post-analysis software for immune sequencing data. Study observations and caveats: Controls showed lower frequencies than patients for 4 or 5 TRBV segments, and TRBV5-6, TRBV5-1 and TRBV20-1 were among these.

Antigen specificity for these receptors is unknown. Included in the TCR beta cDNA libraries were unique molecular identifiers. TCRdb fed the PCR reads into MiXCR, producing one record per CDR3 protein. The data show 350,000 to 500,000 distinct CDR3 sequences, with approximately 37% seen just once and less than 8% held by the top ten. Sequencing was performed on blood. These receptors all come from a girl aged 2-15 years with multiple sclerosis.

The rearrangement joins TRBV29-1 to TRBJ1-1; no reliable D call. The CDR3 has 12 residues. Trimming removed 7 bases at V and 3 bases at J, with 12 bases between. Germline loops: CDR1 SQVTM, CDR2 ANQGSEA. CDR3 region: CSALTSDTEAFF. The DNA for the CDR3 is TGCAGCGCCCTGACCTCAGACACTGAAGCTTTCTTT.

The chain employs TRBV29-1 and TRBJ2-3; 7 bases map to TRBD1. The germline CDR1 and CDR2 sequences are SQVTM and ANQGSEA. Trimming cost V 0 bases and J 8 bases; bases outside gene matches: 20. The CDR3 consists of 18 residues. CDR3 coding DNA: TGCAGCGTTGAAGAGAGGCCTAGGGACAGCCTCTTTTGCGGTACGCAGTATTTT. It encodes CSVEERPRDSLFCGTQYF.

This sequence joins TRBV19 and TRBJ1-2, with 7 nucleotides matching TRBD1. The CDR3 covers 16 residues. Trimming removed 8 bases from V and 0 bases from J; junction bases left unmatched: 12. Germline V gene lookup returns CDR1 LNHDA and CDR2 SQIVND (reference sequence). The CDR3 DNA sequence: TGTGCCAGTGCCTTGATCTGGGACAGCCCTAACTATGGCTACACCTTC. It translates to CASALIWDSPNYGYTF.

This chain links TRBV11-2 with TRBJ1-1; D remains ambiguous. V dropped 3 bases and J dropped 6 bases, with 17 bases sitting between them. The CDR3 consists of 15 residues. From germline, CDR1 is SGHAT and CDR2 FQNNGV. The DNA for the CDR3 is TGTGCCAGCAGCTTCACTCGCGGGGTTAGGCCTGAAGCTTTCTTT. Residues: CASSFTRGVRPEAFF.

The rearrangement joins TRBV27 to TRBJ2-7; unclear D gene. The germline V gene has CDR1 MNHEY and CDR2 SMNVEV (reference sequence). The CDR3 spans 12 residues. Deletions cut 4 bases from V and 2 bases from J, with 6 bases between. Here the CDR3 DNA reads TGTGCCAGCAGTTCTACACCCTACGAGCAGTACTTC. Its translation is CASSSTPYEQYF.

The chain links TRBV6-1 to TRBJ1-1; TRBD1 is a possible D gene (5 bases). Germline CDR1 is MNHNS and CDR2 is SASEGT. The CDR3 contains 14 residues. With 2 bases removed from V and 5 bases from J, the gap between germline ends came to 12 bases. The CDR3 nucleotides are TGTGCCAGCAGTGAATTGCGGACAAGGACTGAAGCTTTCTTT. This gives the protein CASSELRTRTEAFF.

This clonotype has only a few counts. V is TRBV6-5 and J is TRBJ2-3; perhaps D is TRBD1 or TRBD2 (5 bases each). Per germline, CDR1 MNHEY and CDR2 SVGAGI. The CDR3 extends over 14 amino acids. Trimming left V 5 bases short and J 6 bases short, with 15 bases between. The CDR3 coding sequence is TGTGCCAGCAGTCCGGGTGTGGGGGTGGATACGCAGTATTTT. This translates into CASSPGVGVDTQYF.

This clonotype was found a few times. V usage is TRBV24-1 and J usage is TRBJ2-5, with D unresolved. Germline V gene lookup returns CDR1 KGHDR and CDR2 SFDVKD. The CDR3 contains 15 residues. Trimming removed 1 base at V and 2 bases at J, with 10 bases between. The CDR3 region is CATSDFPTGQETQYF. The DNA for the CDR3 is TGTGCCACCAGTGATTTTCCCACCGGGCAAGAGACCCAGTACTTC.

The chain uses TRBV5-5 and TRBJ2-5; D may be TRBD2 (6 bases). In germline, CDR1 is SGHKS, CDR2 YYEKEE (reference sequence). Trimming took off 0 bases at V and 2 bases at J, with 11 bases between the two ends. The CDR3 totals 15 residues. The CDR3 is CASSLGGETQETQYF. CDR3 sequence (DNA): TGTGCCAGCAGCTTGGGGGGGGAAACTCAAGAGACCCAGTACTTC.

This chain links TRBV7-9 with TRBJ2-5, with TRBD1 matching over 9 bases. CDR3 size: 13 residues. The J segment lost 3 bases and the V segment lost 10 bases, leaving 6 bases of the junction unmatched. Germline V gives CDR1 SEHNR, CDR2 FQNEAQ (reference sequence). CDR3 residues: CATKGQGKETQYF. CDR3 coding DNA: TGTGCCACTAAGGGACAGGGCAAAGAGACCCAGTACTTC.

The CDR3 here is CASRTGAWGQPQHF. Written as DNA, the CDR3 is TGTGCCAGCCGTACAGGAGCGTGGGGTCAGCCCCAGCATTTT. The V gene is TRBV6-1, the J gene TRBJ1-5, with a weak D call TRBD1 (5 bases). The CDR3 consists of 14 residues. Trimming took off 8 bases at V and 6 bases at J, with 17 bases between the two ends. In germline, CDR1 is MNHNS, CDR2 SASEGT.

This chain connects TRBV28 to TRBJ2-5; maybe TRBD1 (5 bases). This CDR3 comprises 13 residues. Germline CDR1 reads MDHEN; CDR2 reads SYDVKM. The V end lost 7 bases, the J end lost 1 base, and 10 bases lay between the germline ends. Here the CDR3 reads CASKWQGQETQYF. The CDR3 DNA reads TGTGCCAGCAAGTGGCAGGGCCAAGAGACCCAGTACTTC. Full variable domain (rest looked up from reference TRBV28 and TRBJ2-5): DVKVTQSSRYLVKRTGEKVFLECVQDMDHENMFWYRQDPGLGLRLIYFSYDVKMKEKGDIPEGYSVSREKKERFSLILESASTNQTSMYLCASKWQGQETQYFGPGTRLLVL.

The chain has TRBV4-3 and TRBJ2-7; 9 nucleotides agree with TRBD2. Trimming removed 0 bases from V and 1 base from J; junction bases left unmatched: 7. Germline-derived CDR1 and CDR2 are LGHNA and YSLEER. The CDR3 loop spans 17 amino acids. The DNA for the CDR3 is TGCGCCAGCAGCCAAGACCGGACTAGCGAAATATCCTACGAGCAGTACTTC. It yields the protein CASSQDRTSEISYEQYF.

The rearrangement links TRBV7-2 to TRBJ1-1; 8 bases are a match to TRBD1. V gave up 5 bases and J gave up 0 bases; unmatched junction bases: 14. Germline V gene lookup returns CDR1 SGHTA and CDR2 FQGNSA. This CDR3 spans 18 amino acids. CDR3 residues: CASSIRLSGGAVNTEAFF. The DNA for the CDR3 is TGTGCCAGCAGCATTAGACTCTCAGGGGGCGCCGTGAACACTGAAGCTTTCTTT.

For this clonotype: At one end, the junction sequence differs from germline, possibly due to a read error. The chain links TRBV15 to TRBJ2-1; possibly TRBD2 for D (6 bases). CDR3 length: 13 residues. From germline, CDR1 is LNHNV and CDR2 YYDKDF (reference sequence). CDR3 region: CATSRADYNEQLF. The DNA of the CDR3 is TGTGCCACCAGCAGAGCGGACTACAATGAGCAGCTCTTC.

The CDR3 coding sequence is TGTGCCAGCAGCAGAGAGCGGGAGTGGGGCTACGAGCGGTACTTC. Translated, it gives CASSREREWGYERYF. The chain recombines TRBV7-6 with TRBJ2-4, with 8 bases that match TRBD2. The CDR3 runs to 15 residues. The junction had 18 bases not matched to a gene; V was cut back by 5 bases and J by 15 bases. Germline CDR1 and CDR2: SGHVS and FNYEAQ.

V gene TRBV4-3 combines with J gene TRBJ1-4, with unresolved D. The CDR3 is 17 residues long. Germline lookup yields CDR1 LGHNA and CDR2 YSLEER. The V gene lost 0 bases and the J gene lost 8 bases, with 19 bases spanning the gap. The DNA of the CDR3 is TGCGCCAGCAGCCAAGACTTAGTTACGGGTCCGGGAGAAAAACTGTTTTTT. Residues: CASSQDLVTGPGEKLFF.

This chain connects TRBV14 to TRBJ1-2; TRBD1 agrees at 10 bases. The V gene end was trimmed by 6 bases and the J gene end by 3 bases; junction bases not matched to a gene: 13. The CDR3 length is 17 residues. Germline-derived CDR1 and CDR2 are SGHDN and FVKESK. CDR3 nucleotides: TGTGCCAGCAGGCGCGAGGGGACAGGGGAGCCGGACTATGGCTACACCTTC. Amino acids: CASRREGTGEPDYGYTF.

The chain links TRBV5-5 to TRBJ2-1; a weak D match, TRBD1 (6 bases). Trimming cost V 1 base and J 3 bases, with 14 bases left between them. Germline CDR1 is SGHKS and CDR2 is YYEKEE (reference sequence). The CDR3 consists of 16 residues. CDR3 protein: CASSLFHRVNYNEQFF. CDR3 nucleotides: TGTGCCAGCAGCTTGTTTCACAGGGTAAACTACAATGAGCAGTTCTTC.

The rearrangement links TRBV12-3 or TRBV12-4 to TRBJ1-5, with D possibly TRBD1 on 5 matching bases. The CDR3 sequence is 16 residues long. Between the trimmed V and J ends, which lost 5 bases and 0 bases, there was a span of 14 bases. The DNA for the CDR3 is TGTGCCAGCAGTCCCGGGACGGTCTATAGCAATCAGCCCCAGCATTTT. Encoded protein: CASSPGTVYSNQPQHF.

In DNA, the CDR3 is TGCAGCGTTGTGGCAGGGGCGCCCTACGAGCAGTACTTC. Amino acid sequence: CSVVAGAPYEQYF. The chain links TRBV29-1 to TRBJ2-7; possible D gene TRBD1, 6 bases. From germline, CDR1 is SQVTM and CDR2 ANQGSEA. The CDR3 has 13 amino acids. Trimming left V 4 bases short and J 2 bases short, with 12 bases between.

This clonotype was observed at least ten times. The chain is built from TRBV12-3 or TRBV12-4 and TRBJ1-4, with no clear D. Trimming took 5 bases from V and 3 from J, leaving 10 bases between them. This CDR3 is 14 amino acids long. CDR3 protein: CASSPGLPNEKLFF. The CDR3 coding sequence is TGTGCCAGCAGTCCCGGCCTTCCTAATGAAAAACTGTTTTTT.

The genes are TRBV2 and TRBJ2-5; 8 bases line up with TRBD1. J was trimmed by 5 bases and V by 7 bases; bases with no gene match: 6. The CDR3 runs 13 residues. CDR1 is SNHLY, CDR2 FYNNEI, per germline. The CDR3 bases are TGTGCCAGCATCCCAGGGGGCACGGAGACCCAGTACTTC. Its protein is CASIPGGTETQYF.

The rearrangement uses TRBV6-1 and TRBJ2-7; D perhaps matches TRBD2 (5 bases). The V gene's germline CDR1 is MNHNS and CDR2 SASEGT. The CDR3 contains 15 residues. Trimming took 5 bases from V and 3 from J, leaving 17 bases between them. CDR3 amino acids: CASSPMKGGSYEQYF. The CDR3 DNA follows: TGTGCCAGCAGTCCTATGAAAGGAGGAAGCTACGAGCAGTACTTC.

The chain is built from TRBV20-1 and TRBJ1-2, with 8 bases identical to TRBD1. This CDR3 is built from 14 residues. Germline trimming cut 5 bases from V and 4 bases from J; bases unmatched to any gene: 9. The V gene's germline CDR1 is DFQATT and CDR2 SNEGSKA (reference sequence). CDR3 nucleotide sequence: TGCAGTGCTCCGCAGGGGGCTGACGGCTATGGCTACACCTTC. It specifies CSAPQGADGYGYTF.

This clonotype was seen once. No conserved phenylalanine or tryptophan is present at the end of the CDR3, so a read error is the likely explanation. The J gene is TRBJ1-5, the V gene TRBV7-9; D is uncertain. CDR3 length: 13 residues. The V end was cut by 4 bases, the J end by 5 bases, with 9 bases between. CDR1 is SEHNR and CDR2 is FQNEAQ in the germline V gene (reference sequence). Here the CDR3 DNA reads TGTGCCAGCAGCTGGGAGGGCGATCAGCCCCAGCATTGT. It encodes CASSWEGDQPQHC.

V gene TRBV7-2 combines with J gene TRBJ2-3; the match to TRBD2 covers 10 bases. The V segment lost 6 bases and the J segment 1 base; nucleotides outside the gene matches: 4. Germline CDR1 and CDR2: SGHTA and FQGNSA. The CDR3 has 15 amino acids. The CDR3 reads CASRVGLAGTDTQYF. The CDR3 DNA reads as TGTGCCAGCAGGGTTGGACTAGCGGGCACAGATACGCAGTATTTT.